This TCR beta chain is drawn from a study of shared clonotypes between healthy human individuals. Germline V lookup: CDR1 MGHRA, CDR2 YSYEKL. V lost 0 bases to trimming and J lost 4 bases, with 10 bases between them. The CDR3 loop spans 14 amino acids. All donors were healthy HIV-negative adults lacking recent acute infections or vaccinations. The material for each subset, its genomic DNA, was split evenly across several immunoSEQ plates. Every unsorted PBMC PCR replicate was loaded with about 300 ng DNA, approximately 30,000 T cell genomes. Sequencing of unsorted PBMC DNA was carried out using ten immunoSEQ deep assay plates. Method: immunoSEQ multiplex PCR; TCRdb's copy keeps in-frame clones and lacks some. The repertoire holds roughly 480,000 clones, with around 80% as singletons.

The material sequenced was PBMCs. The receptor was isolated from a woman aged 40 to 50 in good health. Some clones in this sample may be carry-over from other donors' samples. The chain combines TRBV4-1 with TRBJ2-7; D not certain. In DNA form, the CDR3 reads TGCGCCAGCAGCCAAGAAGGTAGTCAATACGAGCAGTACTTC. Translation: CASSQEGSQYEQYF.